What follows are 16 T cell receptor beta chains derived from one specimen sequenced in a study of vaccination and CD4 T cells after COVID-19. With the Oncomine TCR Beta short-read assay, DNA from cultured CD4+ T cells was sequenced. TCRdb recomputed calls from the PCR reads with MiXCR, one row per CDR3 protein. The sample contains fewer than 25,000 distinct CDR3 sequences, around 42% of which appear only once. These receptors are not linked to any known antigen. Time point given: late sampling 161 to 241 days after vaccination in a few convalescent patients. The treatment denotes: approximately 11-day PBMC culture with coronavirus spike peptide pools or control peptides (ViraFEST assay). The material was CD4+ T cells from blood, cultured in vitro, obtained about 7 months after SARS-CoV-2 vaccination. The origin of the receptors is a human donor who had recovered from COVID-19.

The sample holds a few counts of this clonotype. The gene calls are TRBV6-2 or TRBV6-3 and TRBJ2-5, with D unclear. CDR3 length: 15 amino acids. The germline V gene has CDR1 MNHEY and CDR2 SVGEGT. Between the trimmed V and J ends, which lost 2 bases and 5 bases, there was a span of 15 bases. The CDR3 coding sequence is TGTGCCAGCAGTTACGGTGTGGCTAGATTGGAGACCCAGTACTTC. This encodes CASSYGVARLETQYF.

This clonotype has more than one count but fewer than ten. This chain uses TRBV4-1 with TRBJ2-7, with 10 bases aligning to TRBD1. The germline CDR1 and CDR2 sequences are MGHRA and YSYEKL. The CDR3 runs to 14 residues. V lost 3 bases and J lost 6; bases outside the gene matches: 5. CDR3 amino acids: CASSQGQGPFEQYF. The CDR3 coding sequence is TGCGCCAGCAGCCAGGGACAGGGGCCCTTCGAGCAGTACTTC.

Sample share makes this clonotype medium-sized. The chain combines TRBV20-1 with TRBJ1-2, with D possibly matching TRBD1 (5 bases). Germline CDR1 is DFQATT and CDR2 is SNEGSKA (reference sequence). The CDR3 loop spans 14 amino acids. V gave up 0 bases and J gave up 9 bases, with 17 bases separating them. The CDR3, as DNA: TGCAGTGCTAGAGAGAATACAGGTGGTATGAGCTACACCTTC. Protein: CSARENTGGMSYTF.

This clonotype was counted a few times. This chain joins TRBV20-1 and TRBJ2-2; the D gene is possibly TRBD1 (6 bases). V lost 3 bases and J 0 bases, leaving 11 bases between the germline ends. CDR3 size: 15 residues. CDR1 is DFQATT and CDR2 is SNEGSKA in the germline V gene (reference sequence). CDR3 residues: CSASPGETNTGELFF. The DNA of the CDR3 is TGCAGTGCTAGCCCAGGGGAAACGAACACCGGGGAGCTGTTTTTT.

The CDR3 region is CASSWDRLSGTQYF. CDR3 bases: TGTGCCAGTAGTTGGGACCGCCTTAGTGGGACCCAGTACTTC. This chain uses TRBV19 with TRBJ2-5, with D tentatively TRBD1 or TRBD2 (5 bases each). There are 14 residues in the CDR3. V shed 5 bases and J shed 7 bases, with 17 bases lying between them. Germline loops: CDR1 LNHDA, CDR2 SQIVND (reference sequence).

The chain carries TRBV7-2 and TRBJ1-1; D is possibly TRBD1 (6 bases). The CDR3 runs 14 residues. The germline CDR1 and CDR2 sequences are SGHTA and FQGNSA. Trimming took 2 bases from V and 4 from J, leaving 11 bases between them. Written as DNA, the CDR3 is TGTGCCAGCAGCTTAACAGGGACGGCCACTGAAGCTTTCTTT. Protein sequence: CASSLTGTATEAFF.

This clonotype was observed a single time. The chain carries TRBV6-1 and TRBJ2-7; tentative D call: TRBD2 (6 bases). CDR3 length equals 14 residues. Germline CDR1 reads MNHNS; CDR2 reads SASEGT. The V and J ends lost 8 bases and 4 bases respectively, with 18 bases between them. The CDR3 region has the DNA TGTGCCAGCCGTACGGGCGGGACTTCTTACGAGCAGTACTTC. Translating it yields CASRTGGTSYEQYF.

This clonotype has just a few counts. The V call is TRBV27, the J call TRBJ2-7; tentatively, D is TRBD1 or TRBD2 (5 bases each). This CDR3 comprises 14 residues. V was shortened by 1 base and J by 5 bases, with 12 bases between the two germline ends. Germline CDR1 is MNHEY and CDR2 is SMNVEV (reference sequence). CDR3 residues: CASSLWGRQDEQYF. DNA of the CDR3: TGTGCCAGCAGTTTATGGGGACGTCAGGACGAGCAGTACTTC.

This chain joins TRBV7-3 and TRBJ2-5; D might be TRBD2 (7 bases). This CDR3 region has 13 residues. Trimming took 6 bases from V and 7 from J, leaving 15 bases between them. Germline assignment: CDR1 SGHTA and CDR2 FQGTGA. CDR3 loop: CASSSSGGGTQYF. CDR3 nucleotides: TGTGCCAGCAGTTCTAGCGGAGGGGGGACCCAGTACTTC.

As for this clonotype: The junction differs from germline at one of its ends, possibly a read error. The chain links TRBV7-7 to TRBJ2-2, with a tentative D call TRBD2 (7 bases). Germline V gene lookup returns CDR1 SSHAT and CDR2 FNYEAQ (reference sequence). The CDR3 spans 13 residues. This chain's CDR3 is CASSPRGGGELFF. The CDR3 DNA sequence: TGTGCTAGCAGCCCTAGGGGGGGCGGGGAGCTGTTTTTT.

The chain recombines TRBV19 with TRBJ1-1; the D is unclear. Deletions cut 6 bases from V and 1 base from J, with 6 bases between. In germline, CDR1 is LNHDA, CDR2 SQIVND (reference sequence). The CDR3 is 12 residues long. The CDR3 loop reads CASSRGNTEAFF. The CDR3 DNA reads TGTGCCAGTAGCCGGGGGAACACTGAAGCTTTCTTT.

This chain joins TRBV28 and TRBJ1-1; D gene uncertain. The CDR3 has 16 amino acids. V shed 4 bases and J shed 2 bases, with 17 bases lying between them. Germline V CDR1 and CDR2: MDHEN, SYDVKM. The CDR3 reads CASSYSPPGRNTEAFF. CDR3 DNA sequence: TGTGCCAGCAGTTATTCCCCCCCAGGTCGTAACACTGAAGCTTTCTTT.

The chain recombines TRBV7-3 with TRBJ2-1, with TRBD1 matching over 7 bases. After removal of 5 bases from V and 5 bases from J, the junction contained 12 bases not matched to a gene. Germline V gene data show CDR1 as SGHTA and CDR2 as FQGTGA. The CDR3 totals 16 residues. The CDR3, as DNA: TGTGCCAGCAGCCAGACGACAGGGTGGGGACACAATGAGCAGTTCTTC. This codes for CASSQTTGWGHNEQFF.

V gene TRBV28 combines with J gene TRBJ1-2; a possible D gene is TRBD1 (6 bases). V dropped 6 bases and J dropped 3 bases, with 11 bases sitting between them. Looked up from germline, CDR1 is MDHEN and CDR2 is SYDVKM. This CDR3 comprises 13 residues. The CDR3, as DNA: TGTGCCAGCAGGTGGGCAGGGGACTATGGCTACACCTTC. This gives the protein CASRWAGDYGYTF.

This chain joins TRBV28 and TRBJ2-5; 12 nucleotides align to TRBD1. This CDR3 is built from 17 residues. V trimming: 5 bases; J trimming: 5 bases; junction bases outside the gene matches: 12. CDR1 MDHEN and CDR2 SYDVKM come from the germline V gene. This CDR3 is CASSESPGQGAGETQYF. In DNA form, the CDR3 reads TGTGCCAGCAGTGAATCCCCGGGACAGGGGGCCGGCGAGACCCAGTACTTC.

V usage is TRBV6-2 or TRBV6-3 and J usage is TRBJ1-5; TRBD1 matches at 7 bases. The CDR3 runs 14 residues. Losses at the gene ends were 2 bases for V and 7 bases for J; bases not matched to a gene: 5. Germline V lookup: CDR1 MNHEY, CDR2 SVGEGT. The CDR3 sequence: CASSYLTGEQPQHF. The CDR3 region has the DNA TGTGCCAGCAGTTACCTTACAGGGGAACAGCCCCAGCATTTT.